The 18 T cell receptor beta chains listed next were all sequenced from one sample in a study of blood T cell repertoires in COVID-19. Profiled with immunoSEQ multiplex PCR; TCRdb holds only in-frame clones, not every one. The profile shows roughly 49,000 clones, around four fifths of them singletons. The sequenced sample consisted of peripheral blood. The receptors derive from an elderly woman with acute or convalescent COVID-19.

The chain is built from TRBV7-3 and TRBJ1-1, with a tentative D call TRBD1 (6 bases). This CDR3 contains 15 residues. Germline V gene data show CDR1 as SGHTA and CDR2 as FQGTGA. The V and J ends lost 4 bases and 3 bases respectively, with 15 bases between them. CDR3 nucleotide sequence: TGTGCCAGCAGCTCGATCACAGGGTCTTACACTGAAGCTTTCTTT. This encodes CASSSITGSYTEAFF.

The genes are TRBV10-1 and TRBJ1-5; perhaps TRBD1 as D (6 bases). The CDR3 has 15 residues. The germline gives CDR1 WNHNN, CDR2 SYGVQD (reference sequence). V gave up 3 bases and J gave up 6 bases, with 15 bases separating them. The CDR3 region is CASSDSAGERQPQHF. The CDR3 coding sequence is TGCGCCAGCAGTGATTCGGCAGGGGAACGTCAGCCCCAGCATTTT.

The chain has TRBV5-4 and TRBJ1-2; the match to TRBD1 covers 11 bases. Germline V gene data show CDR1 as SGHNT and CDR2 as YYREEE (reference sequence). J was trimmed by 8 bases and V by 3 bases; bases with no gene match: 12. The CDR3 is 16 residues long. The CDR3 DNA reads TGTGCCAGCAGCTCGACCCCCGGACAGGGGGCTGGCGGCTACACCTTC. This codes for CASSSTPGQGAGGYTF.

The rearrangement links TRBV2 to TRBJ2-1; 8 bases match TRBD1. The CDR3 contains 13 residues. Losses at the gene ends were 6 bases for V and 6 bases for J; bases not matched to a gene: 4. CDR1 is SNHLY, CDR2 FYNNEI, per germline. The CDR3 spells CASRDDRGNEQFF. The CDR3 DNA reads TGTGCCAGCAGAGATGACAGGGGCAATGAGCAGTTCTTC.

A few counts support this clone. The chain uses TRBV18 and TRBJ2-2; D perhaps matches TRBD2 (7 bases). This CDR3 contains 19 residues. Per germline, CDR1 KGHSH and CDR2 LQKENI. The V end lost 1 base, the J end lost 0 bases, and 18 bases lay between the germline ends. CDR3 coding DNA: TGTGCCAGCTCACCACGGCTGATGGGGGGGCTATCGAACACCGGGGAGCTGTTTTTT. Amino acids: CASSPRLMGGLSNTGELFF.

V is TRBV19 and J is TRBJ1-5; D is uncertain. Germline lookup yields CDR1 LNHDA and CDR2 SQIVND (reference sequence). V lost 4 bases to trimming and J lost 3 bases, with 10 bases between them. The CDR3 sequence is 14 residues long. The CDR3 spells CASSTAGNNQPQHF. DNA for the CDR3: TGTGCCAGTAGTACGGCAGGAAACAATCAGCCCCAGCATTTT.

The chain is built from TRBV10-3 and TRBJ1-1, with TRBD1 matching 7 bases. This CDR3 is 14 amino acids long. Trimming at V came to 9 bases and at J to 0 bases, leaving 7 bases not matched to a gene. Germline CDR1 reads ENHRY; CDR2 reads SYGVKD. CDR3 DNA sequence: TGTGCCATTAGCCGGGGACAGATGAACACTGAAGCTTTCTTT. Protein sequence: CAISRGQMNTEAFF.

This sequence joins TRBV21-1 and TRBJ2-7; TRBD1, the D gene given by the table, was not confirmed from the DNA. TRBV21-1 is deemed a pseudogene. The CDR3 length is 19 residues. The CDR3 loop is CASSNNGTGEYNASYEQYF. Written as DNA, the CDR3 is TGTGCCAGCAGCAATAACGGGACAGGGGAATACAATGCGTCCTACGAGCAGTACTTC.

CDR3: CASSPREGLGDTQYF. CDR3 nucleotides: TGTGCCAGTAGTCCGAGGGAGGGTTTGGGAGATACGCAGTATTTT. The rearrangement links TRBV19 to TRBJ2-3; TRBD2 matches at 7 bases. CDR1 and CDR2 from the germline V gene are LNHDA and SQIVND (reference sequence). With V trimmed by 5 bases and J by 5 bases, 10 bases remained unmatched. There are 15 residues in the CDR3.

The chain recombines TRBV29-1 with TRBJ1-1; TRBD1 aligns across 9 bases. J gave up 12 bases and V 3 bases, and 14 bases lay outside the gene matches. Germline lookup yields CDR1 SQVTM and CDR2 ANQGSEA. This CDR3 contains 14 residues. The CDR3 loop is CSVELQGAIGTSFF. CDR3 sequence (DNA): TGCAGCGTTGAGCTACAGGGGGCTATCGGGACCTCTTTCTTT.

The chain couples TRBV4-1 to TRBJ1-3, with D unresolved. Trimming pared 3 bases from V and 1 base from J, leaving 13 bases between. This CDR3 region has 16 residues. The germline V gene encodes CDR1 MGHRA and CDR2 YSYEKL. The DNA of the CDR3 is TGCGCCAGCAGCCAGGCCTCTCGCCCATCTGGAAACACCATATATTTT. It codes for CASSQASRPSGNTIYF.

V is TRBV4-1 and J is TRBJ2-5; no clear D. CDR3 size: 16 residues. Per germline, CDR1 MGHRA and CDR2 YSYEKL. V lost 4 bases and J 3 bases, leaving 18 bases between the germline ends. The CDR3 loop reads CASSLRPPRREETQYF. CDR3 nucleotide sequence: TGCGCCAGCAGCCTTAGGCCCCCTCGACGGGAAGAGACCCAGTACTTC.

The CDR3 loop reads CASKGWGDQETQYF. For the CDR3, the DNA is TGTGCCAGCAAAGGGTGGGGAGACCAAGAGACCCAGTACTTC. The gene calls are TRBV7-9 and TRBJ2-5; tentative D call: TRBD2 (5 bases). The ends were cut back, 7 bases at V and 0 bases at J, with 12 bases in the middle. Germline V CDR1 and CDR2: SEHNR, FQNEAQ (reference sequence). This CDR3 contains 14 residues.

This clone was seen a handful of times. The chain carries TRBV10-1 and TRBJ1-1; no clear D. This CDR3 has 15 amino acids. Per germline, CDR1 WNHNN and CDR2 SYGVQD (reference sequence). V lost 0 bases to trimming and J lost 4 bases, with 12 bases between them. The CDR3 DNA is TGCGCCAGCAGTGAGTCGCGGGCCCCGGGCACTGAAGCTTTCTTT. It yields the protein CASSESRAPGTEAFF.

V is TRBV6-5 and J is TRBJ1-1; perhaps TRBD1 as D (6 bases). Trimming shortened V by 5 bases and J by 5 bases, and 15 bases separated the two germline ends. This CDR3 contains 14 residues. Per germline, CDR1 MNHEY and CDR2 SVGAGI. The CDR3 reads CASSNPQGRTEAFF. CDR3 coding DNA: TGTGCCAGCAGTAATCCACAGGGACGGACTGAAGCTTTCTTT.

This clone was picked up one time. This chain joins TRBV27 and TRBJ2-7; a weak D match, TRBD1 (5 bases). Germline V gene data show CDR1 as MNHEY and CDR2 as SMNVEV (reference sequence). The V end lost 4 bases, the J end lost 6 bases, and 13 bases lay between the germline ends. The length of the CDR3 is 13 residues. Here the CDR3 DNA reads TGTGCCAGCAGTTATAAAGGGGCCGCCGAGCAGTACTTC. Translated, it gives CASSYKGAAEQYF.

The J gene is TRBJ1-1, the V gene TRBV7-9; D unresolved. This CDR3 has 13 residues. From germline, CDR1 is SEHNR and CDR2 FQNEAQ (reference sequence). The V end was cut by 6 bases, the J end by 1 base, with 9 bases between. In DNA, the CDR3 is TGTGCCAGCAGTAACCCGAGGAACACTGAAGCTTTCTTT. Protein sequence: CASSNPRNTEAFF.

The rearrangement joins TRBV30 to TRBJ1-5; no definite D call. The germline gives CDR1 GTSNPN, CDR2 SVGIG (reference sequence). Deletions cut 2 bases from V and 4 bases from J, with 9 bases between. The CDR3 runs to 13 residues. The CDR3 DNA sequence: TGTGCCTGGAGTTTAAGGGAGAATCAGCCCCAGCATTTT. Amino acids: CAWSLRENQPQHF.